The 25 T cell receptor beta chains below were found in one sample sequenced in a study of blood T cell repertoires in COVID-19. Profiled with immunoSEQ multiplex PCR; TCRdb holds only in-frame clones, not every one. The repertoire includes around 190,000 clones, roughly 76% of them detected once, and roughly 11% sits in the top ten. Sequenced input: peripheral blood. The receptors were gathered from a woman between 35 and 50 years old with COVID-19, enrolled during active disease.

As DNA, the CDR3 is TGTGCCAGCAGCCCCCGGACAGGGAAGAGGGGTGAGCAGTTCTTC. This translates into CASSPRTGKRGEQFF. The rearrangement uses TRBV11-3 and TRBJ2-1; 8 bases line up with TRBD1. The germline V gene has CDR1 SGHNT and CDR2 YENEEA. Trimming cost V 5 bases and J 9 bases; bases outside gene matches: 12. This CDR3 comprises 15 residues.

The rearrangement joins TRBV21-1 to TRBJ2-7; TRBD1 is the table's D call and was not checked against the DNA. TRBV21-1 is reported as a pseudogene. The length of the CDR3 is 12 residues. CDR3 sequence reads: CASIGTGYEQYV. The CDR3 region has the DNA TGTGCCAGCATCGGGACAGGTTACGAGCAGTACGTC.

This chain joins TRBV4-1 and TRBJ2-3; weak D call: TRBD1 (6 bases). Per the germline V gene, CDR1 is MGHRA and CDR2 is YSYEKL. The CDR3 consists of 15 residues. V lost 3 bases and J lost 4, with 14 bases in between. Here the CDR3 reads CASSHIGGSADTQYF. The CDR3 DNA is TGCGCCAGCAGCCATATAGGGGGTTCCGCAGATACGCAGTATTTT.

The chain recombines TRBV7-9 with TRBJ2-2; 11 nucleotides line up with TRBD2. The germline CDR1 and CDR2 sequences are SEHNR and FQNEAQ (reference sequence). The ends lost 5 bases at V and 4 bases at J; junction bases unmatched: 9. The CDR3 spans 17 residues. This chain's CDR3 is CASSPRGLAGGTGELFF. CDR3 DNA: TGTGCCAGCAGCCCCCGAGGCCTAGCGGGAGGCACCGGGGAGCTGTTTTTT. The variable domain in full, with the rest retrieved from reference TRBV7-9 and TRBJ2-2, is DTGVSQNPRHKITKRGQNVTFRCDPISEHNRLYWYRQTLGQGPEFLTYFQNEAQLEKSRLLSDRFSAERPKGSFSTLEIQRTEQGDSAMYLCASSPRGLAGGTGELFFGEGSRLTVL.

V usage is TRBV7-6 and J usage is TRBJ1-4, with D tentatively TRBD1 (6 bases). The length of the CDR3 is 15 residues. CDR1 SGHVS and CDR2 FNYEAQ come from the germline V gene. V lost 2 bases and J lost 8, with 15 bases in between. The CDR3 loop is CASSLSGGPTEKLFF. The CDR3 DNA follows: TGTGCCAGCAGCTTATCGGGGGGGCCGACCGAAAAACTGTTTTTT.

The chain has TRBV28 and TRBJ1-2; 7 nucleotides agree with TRBD1. The CDR3 has 12 residues. CDR1 is MDHEN and CDR2 is SYDVKM in the germline V gene. The junction had 5 bases not matched to a gene; V was cut back by 5 bases and J by 8 bases. DNA of the CDR3: TGTGCCAGCAGTAACAGGGGTTTCGGCTACACCTTC. This codes for CASSNRGFGYTF.

The chain carries TRBV21-1 and TRBJ1-5; the D call in the table, TRBD1, was not verified against the DNA. TRBV21-1 is a documented pseudogene. The CDR3 is 18 residues long. The CDR3 bases are TGTGCCAGCAGTACCGGGACAGACAATAGACCTAGCAATCAGCCCCAGCATTTT. Amino acid sequence: CASSTGTDNRPSNQPQHF.

The chain carries TRBV12-3 or TRBV12-4 and TRBJ1-5; the D is unclear. This CDR3 spans 13 amino acids. V shed 6 bases and J shed 4 bases, with 10 bases lying between them. CDR3: CASRPHTNQPQHF. The CDR3 DNA is TGTGCCAGCAGACCTCATACTAATCAGCCCCAGCATTTT.

This CDR3 is CASRYQRGTYEQYF. The CDR3 bases are TGCGCCAGCAGGTATCAGCGGGGGACCTACGAGCAGTACTTC. The chain is built from TRBV5-1 and TRBJ2-7; 8 positions match TRBD2. From germline, CDR1 is SGHRS and CDR2 YFSETQ. The V segment lost 5 bases and the J segment 2 bases; nucleotides outside the gene matches: 6. The CDR3 loop spans 14 amino acids.

This clone was seen a single time. The rearrangement links TRBV7-2 to TRBJ1-5; no clear D. V lost 5 bases and J 2 bases, leaving 10 bases between the germline ends. CDR3 size: 14 residues. CDR1 is SGHTA and CDR2 is FQGNSA in the germline V gene. Written as DNA, the CDR3 is TGTGCCAGCAGCGCAAGGAGGGGCAATCAGCCCCAGCATTTT. It is translated as CASSARRGNQPQHF.

V gene TRBV6-5 combines with J gene TRBJ1-2, with D perhaps matching TRBD1 (5 bases). Trimming stripped 6 bases from V and 4 bases from J, with 12 bases between. Germline CDR1 reads MNHEY; CDR2 reads SVGAGI. There are 13 residues in the CDR3. In nucleotides, the CDR3 is TGTGCCAGCAGCAGGGATTTGGTCTATGGCTACACCTTC. Protein product: CASSRDLVYGYTF.

The chain has TRBV2 and TRBJ2-3, with TRBD2 matching 9 bases. The CDR3 has 13 amino acids. CDR1 and CDR2 (germline): SNHLY, FYNNEI. With V trimmed by 6 bases and J by 13 bases, 11 bases remained unmatched. The CDR3 nucleotides read TGTGCCAGCAGGGAGACCTTAGCGGGGGTAGAGTATTTT. Translation: CASRETLAGVEYF. The whole variable domain, filled in from reference TRBV2 and TRBJ2-3, reads EPEVTQTPSHQVTQMGQEVILRCVPISNHLYFYWYRQILGQKVEFLVSFYNNEISEKSEIFDDQFSVERPDGSNFTLKIRSTKLEDSAMYFCASRETLAGVEYFGPGTRLTVL.

This clone was detected only a few times. V gene TRBV12-3 or TRBV12-4 combines with J gene TRBJ1-1; weak D call: TRBD1 (5 bases). Trimming removed 4 bases at V and 2 bases at J, with 8 bases between. The CDR3 has 13 amino acids. In nucleotides, the CDR3 is TGTGCCAGCAGTTCGGGGACTAACACTGAAGCTTTCTTT. This gives the protein CASSSGTNTEAFF.

The chain couples TRBV6-1 to TRBJ2-3, with TRBD2 matching 12 bases. The CDR3 is 17 residues long. In germline, CDR1 is MNHNS, CDR2 SASEGT. J was trimmed by 3 bases and V by 3 bases; bases with no gene match: 7. CDR3: CASSDRLAGELTDTQYF. For the CDR3, the DNA is TGTGCCAGCAGTGACCGACTAGCGGGAGAATTGACAGATACGCAGTATTTT.

The genes are TRBV6-4 and TRBJ1-2; D perhaps matches TRBD1 (5 bases). With 0 bases removed from V and 8 bases from J, the gap between germline ends came to 10 bases. CDR3 size: 13 residues. The germline V gene encodes CDR1 MRHNA and CDR2 SNTAGT. The CDR3 DNA sequence: TGTGCCAGCAGTGACTCGAGACAGAGAGGCTACACCTTC. It translates to CASSDSRQRGYTF.

The chain combines TRBV6-5 with TRBJ2-5; tentatively, D is TRBD1 (5 bases). CDR1 and CDR2 (germline): MNHEY, SVGAGI. V was pared by 0 bases and J by 5 bases, with 13 bases between. CDR3 size: 15 residues. CDR3 coding DNA: TGTGCCAGCAGTTACTCACAAAGGGGTTTGGAGACCCAGTACTTC. Its protein is CASSYSQRGLETQYF.

This chain links TRBV5-8 with TRBJ2-1; tentative D call: TRBD1 (6 bases). Deletions cut 2 bases from V and 8 bases from J, with 17 bases between. This CDR3 contains 15 residues. CDR1 SGHTS and CDR2 YDEGEE come from the germline V gene. CDR3 DNA: TGTGCCAGCAGCTTTTTTCAGGGGCAATTAGATGAGCAGTTCTTC. As protein: CASSFFQGQLDEQFF.

The chain is built from TRBV7-8 and TRBJ1-3; D gene unclear. V dropped 4 bases and J dropped 0 bases, with 7 bases sitting between them. Germline assignment: CDR1 SGHVS and CDR2 FQNEAQ. The CDR3 extends over 14 amino acids. The DNA for the CDR3 is TGTGCCAGCAGCTCCCGGGGCTCTGGAAACACCATATATTTT. As protein: CASSSRGSGNTIYF.

The chain joins TRBV18 to TRBJ1-2; a weak D match, TRBD1 (6 bases). Germline V lookup: CDR1 KGHSH, CDR2 LQKENI. Trimming cost V 6 bases and J 3 bases, with 11 bases left between them. This CDR3 is 13 amino acids long. CDR3 in amino acids: CASSRTVDYGYTF. Here the CDR3 DNA reads TGTGCCAGCTCGCGGACAGTTGACTATGGCTACACCTTC.

V gene TRBV6-4 combines with J gene TRBJ1-5; no clear D gene. Trimming removed 3 bases at V and 7 bases at J, with 7 bases between. CDR3 length equals 12 residues. From germline, CDR1 is MRHNA and CDR2 SNTAGT. The CDR3 region has the DNA TGTGCCAGCAGTGAACAGTGGCAGCCCCAGCATTTT. Residues: CASSEQWQPQHF.

The V and J genes are TRBV5-1 and TRBJ2-1; 14 positions agree with TRBD2. The CDR3 runs 19 residues. V lost 5 bases, J lost 0 bases, and 10 bases stayed unmatched. In germline, CDR1 is SGHRS, CDR2 YFSETQ. In DNA form, the CDR3 reads TGCGCCAGCAGAGGACAGACTAGCGGGAGGGATAGCTCCTACAATGAGCAGTTCTTC. Amino acids: CASRGQTSGRDSSYNEQFF.

This clone was counted once. The chain links TRBV12-5 to TRBJ1-2; 7 bases line up with TRBD1. Losses at the gene ends were 7 bases for V and 5 bases for J; bases not matched to a gene: 7. The V gene's germline CDR1 is LGHNT and CDR2 FRNRAP. The CDR3 is made up of 13 amino acids. In DNA form, the CDR3 reads TGTGCTAGTGAAGTCCGGGACAGTTATGGCTACACCTTC. As protein: CASEVRDSYGYTF.

The chain uses TRBV4-1 and TRBJ1-2, with a possible D match to TRBD1 (5 bases). The CDR3 runs to 17 residues. The germline V gene encodes CDR1 MGHRA and CDR2 YSYEKL. V lost 4 bases to trimming and J lost 3 bases, with 21 bases between them. In nucleotides, the CDR3 is TGCGCCAGCAGCCCCACGGCGGGGGGAAGAGGATACTATGGCTACACCTTC. The encoded protein is CASSPTAGGRGYYGYTF.

J is TRBJ2-1 and V is TRBV27, with 14 nucleotides matching TRBD2. Germline V gene sequence: CDR1 MNHEY, CDR2 SMNVEV (reference sequence). Trimming cost V 4 bases and J 7 bases; bases outside gene matches: 3. The CDR3 runs to 15 residues. Written as DNA, the CDR3 is TGTGCCAGCAGTTCGACTAGCGGGGGGGCAAATGAGCAGTTCTTC. Its translation: CASSSTSGGANEQFF.

V usage is TRBV28 and J usage is TRBJ2-1, with 15 nucleotides matching TRBD2. CDR3 length equals 14 residues. Per germline, CDR1 MDHEN and CDR2 SYDVKM. V shed 5 bases, J shed 7 bases, and the junction held 0 bases outside the gene matches. DNA for the CDR3: TGTGCCAGCAGTGGGACTAGCGGGAGGAATGAGCAGTTCTTC. This translates into CASSGTSGRNEQFF.